The sequence of this TCR beta chain was determined in a study of CD8+ T cells in alopecia areata. Trimming took 1 base from V and 5 from J, leaving 11 bases between them. The germline CDR1 and CDR2 sequences are SGHAT and FQNNGV. CDR3 size: 15 residues. After isolation, RNA underwent reverse transcription to generate cDNA as the sequencing template. TCRdb keeps only in-frame clones here, not all; method: immunoSEQ multiplex PCR. The sample records about 150,000 clones, 80% to 90% being singletons. Notes on this clone: Its antigen is unidentified.

The study, taken as a whole, reports: Although TCR sharing was seen in mice, sharing across patients was less clear, possibly for HLA-related reasons.

The source was CD8+ T cells sorted from blood, collected at week 0. The TCR comes from a human donor with alopecia areata. The gene calls are TRBV11-2 and TRBJ2-2; D may be TRBD1 or TRBD2 (5 bases each). CDR3 sequence reads: CASSLGDLITGELFF. CDR3 in DNA: TGTGCCAGCAGCTTAGGGGACCTAATTACCGGGGAGCTGTTTTTT. The variable domain in full, completed from reference TRBV11-2 and TRBJ2-2, reads EAGVAQSPRYKIIEKRQSVAFWCNPISGHATLYWYQQILGQGPKLLIQFQNNGVVDDSQLPKDRFSAERLKGVDSTLKIQPAKLEDSAVYLCASSLGDLITGELFFGEGSRLTVL.